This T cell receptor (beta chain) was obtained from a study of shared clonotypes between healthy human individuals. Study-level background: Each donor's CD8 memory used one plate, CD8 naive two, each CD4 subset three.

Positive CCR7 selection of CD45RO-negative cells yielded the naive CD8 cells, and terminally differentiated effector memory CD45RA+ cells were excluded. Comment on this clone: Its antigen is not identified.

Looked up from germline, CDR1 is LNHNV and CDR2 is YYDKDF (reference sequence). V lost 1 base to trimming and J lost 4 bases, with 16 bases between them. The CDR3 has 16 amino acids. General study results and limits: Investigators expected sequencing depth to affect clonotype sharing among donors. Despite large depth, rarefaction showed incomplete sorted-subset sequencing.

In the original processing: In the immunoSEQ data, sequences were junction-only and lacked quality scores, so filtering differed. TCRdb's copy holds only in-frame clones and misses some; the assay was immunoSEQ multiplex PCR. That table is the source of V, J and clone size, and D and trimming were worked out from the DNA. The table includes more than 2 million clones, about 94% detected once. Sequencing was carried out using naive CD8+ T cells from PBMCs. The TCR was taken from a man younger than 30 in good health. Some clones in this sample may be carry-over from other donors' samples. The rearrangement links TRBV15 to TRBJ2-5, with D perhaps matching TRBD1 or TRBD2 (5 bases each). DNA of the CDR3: TGTGCCACCAGCAGAGGGGGGTTCGGGAAAGCAGAGACCCAGTACTTC. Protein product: CATSRGGFGKAETQYF.